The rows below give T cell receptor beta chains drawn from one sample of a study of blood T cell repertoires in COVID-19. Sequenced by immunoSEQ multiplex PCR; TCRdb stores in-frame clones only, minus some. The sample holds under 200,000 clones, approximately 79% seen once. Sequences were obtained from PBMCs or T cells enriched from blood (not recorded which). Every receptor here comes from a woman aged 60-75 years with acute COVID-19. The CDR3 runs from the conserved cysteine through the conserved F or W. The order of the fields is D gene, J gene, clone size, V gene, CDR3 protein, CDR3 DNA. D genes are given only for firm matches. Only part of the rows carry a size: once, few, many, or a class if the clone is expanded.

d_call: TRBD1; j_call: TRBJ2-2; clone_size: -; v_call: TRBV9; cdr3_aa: CASSATGVTGELFF; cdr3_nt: TGTGCCAGCAGCGCGACAGGGGTCACCGGGGAGCTGTTTTTT
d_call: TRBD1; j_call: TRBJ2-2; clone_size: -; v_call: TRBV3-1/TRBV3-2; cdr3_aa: CASRVQGARRTGELFF; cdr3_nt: TGTGCCAGCAGAGTTCAGGGGGCGCGCCGCACCGGGGAGCTGTTTTTT
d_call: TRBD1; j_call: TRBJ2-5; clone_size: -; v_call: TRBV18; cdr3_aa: CASSPPKTGNRQETQYF; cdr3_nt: TGTGCCAGCTCACCACCGAAGACAGGGAATAGGCAAGAGACCCAGTACTTC
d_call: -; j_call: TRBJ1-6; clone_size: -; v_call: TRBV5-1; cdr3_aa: CASSLEGGESPLHF; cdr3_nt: TGCGCCAGCAGCTTGGAAGGGGGTGAATCACCCCTCCACTTT
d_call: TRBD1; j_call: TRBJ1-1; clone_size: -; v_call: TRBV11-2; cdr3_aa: CASSRGVNRGVYMNTEAFF; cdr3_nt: TGTGCCAGCAGCCGAGGGGTCAACAGGGGGGTATACATGAACACTGAAGCTTTCTTT
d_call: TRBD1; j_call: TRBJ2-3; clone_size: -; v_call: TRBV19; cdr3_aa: CASKDRGHGGDTQYF; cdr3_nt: TGTGCCAGTAAGGACAGGGGGCACGGGGGCGATACGCAGTATTTT
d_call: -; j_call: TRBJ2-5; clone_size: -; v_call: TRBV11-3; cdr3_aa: CASTKGAGQETQYF; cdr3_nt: TGTGCCAGCACCAAAGGGGCCGGACAAGAGACCCAGTACTTC
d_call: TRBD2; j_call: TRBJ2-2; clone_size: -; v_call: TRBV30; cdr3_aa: CAWRAGGYTGELFF; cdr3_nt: TGTGCCTGGAGAGCGGGGGGATACACCGGGGAGCTGTTTTTT
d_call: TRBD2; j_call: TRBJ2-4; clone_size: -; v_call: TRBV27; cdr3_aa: CASSFRLNGGAYLDKNIQYF; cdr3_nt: TGTGCCAGCAGTTTCCGTTTGAACGGGGGGGCCTATTTGGACAAAAACATTCAGTACTTC
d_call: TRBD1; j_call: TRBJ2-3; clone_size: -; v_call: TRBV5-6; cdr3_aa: CASSRDRGTDTQYF; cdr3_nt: TGTGCCAGCAGCCGGGACAGGGGGACAGATACGCAGTATTTT
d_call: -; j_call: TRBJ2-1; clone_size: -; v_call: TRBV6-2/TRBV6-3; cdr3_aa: CASSTLVGGADNEQFF; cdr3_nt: TGTGCCAGCAGTACCCTAGTAGGGGGGGCTGACAATGAGCAGTTCTTC
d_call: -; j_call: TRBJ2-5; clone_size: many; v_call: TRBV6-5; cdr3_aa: CASSPTSLGETQYF; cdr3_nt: TGTGCCAGCAGTCCGACTAGTTTGGGCGAGACCCAGTACTTC
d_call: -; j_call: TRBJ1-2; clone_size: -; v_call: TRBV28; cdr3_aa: CASKSGPNYGYTF; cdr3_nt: TGTGCCAGCAAATCAGGGCCTAACTATGGCTACACCTTC
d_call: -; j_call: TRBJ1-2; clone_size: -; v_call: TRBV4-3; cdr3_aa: CASSQAQVNYGYTF; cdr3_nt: TGCGCCAGCAGCCAAGCACAGGTTAACTATGGCTACACCTTC
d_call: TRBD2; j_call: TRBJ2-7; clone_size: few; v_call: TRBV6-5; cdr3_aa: CASKFGTSGSYEQYF; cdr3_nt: TGTGCCAGCAAGTTTGGGACTAGCGGGAGCTACGAGCAGTACTTC
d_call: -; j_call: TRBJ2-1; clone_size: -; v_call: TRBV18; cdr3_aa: CASSLRSGGVSEQFF; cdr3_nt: TGTGCCAGCTCACTCCGCTCCGGCGGGGTGTCCGAGCAGTTCTTC
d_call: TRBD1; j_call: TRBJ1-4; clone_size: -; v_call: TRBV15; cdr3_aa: CATSREGQAGEKLFF; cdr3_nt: TGTGCCACCAGCAGAGAGGGACAGGCGGGTGAAAAACTGTTTTTT
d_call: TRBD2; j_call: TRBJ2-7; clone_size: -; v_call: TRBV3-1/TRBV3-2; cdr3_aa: CASSQASGSTPYEQYF; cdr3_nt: TGTGCCAGCAGCCAAGCTAGCGGGAGTACCCCCTACGAGCAGTACTTC
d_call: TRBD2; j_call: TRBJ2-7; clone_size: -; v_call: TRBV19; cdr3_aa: CASSIVAGGSYEQYF; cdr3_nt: TGTGCCAGTAGTATAGTAGCGGGAGGGTCCTACGAGCAGTACTTC
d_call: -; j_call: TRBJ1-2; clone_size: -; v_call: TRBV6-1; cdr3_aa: CASSEIGDSNYGYTF; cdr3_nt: TGTGCCAGCAGTGAAATCGGGGACTCTAACTATGGCTACACCTTC
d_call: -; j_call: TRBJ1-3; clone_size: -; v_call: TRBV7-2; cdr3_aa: CAWGRNSGNTIYF; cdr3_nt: TGTGCCTGGGGGAGGAACTCTGGAAACACCATATATTTT
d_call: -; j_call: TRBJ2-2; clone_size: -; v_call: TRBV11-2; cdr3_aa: CASSLRQGGTGELFF; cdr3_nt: TGTGCCAGCAGCTTAAGACAGGGAGGTACCGGGGAGCTGTTTTTT
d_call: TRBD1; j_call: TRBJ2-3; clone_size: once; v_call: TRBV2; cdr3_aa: CASATGTAPRKENTQYF; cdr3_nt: TGTGCCAGCGCAACCGGGACAGCGCCCCGAAAGGAGAATACGCAGTATTTT
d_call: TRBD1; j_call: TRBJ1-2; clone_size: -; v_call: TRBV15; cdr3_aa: CATSRDLDRAGGYTF; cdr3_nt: TGTGCCACCAGCAGAGATCTCGACAGGGCGGGAGGCTACACCTTC
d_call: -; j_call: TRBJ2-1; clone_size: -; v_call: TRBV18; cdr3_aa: CASSPTREGSQFF; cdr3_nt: TGTGCCAGCTCACCGACGAGGGAAGGGTCGCAGTTCTTC
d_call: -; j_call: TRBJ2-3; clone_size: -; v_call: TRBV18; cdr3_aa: CASYRADTQYF; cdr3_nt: TGTGCCAGCTATCGGGCAGATACGCAGTATTTT
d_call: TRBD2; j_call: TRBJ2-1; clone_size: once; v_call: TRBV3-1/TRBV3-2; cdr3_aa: CASSPAAGWGNEQFF; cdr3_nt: TGTGCCAGCAGCCCCGCAGCGGGATGGGGCAATGAGCAGTTCTTC
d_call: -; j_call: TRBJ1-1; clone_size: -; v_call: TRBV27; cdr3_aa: CASSLRGMWGAEAFF; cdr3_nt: TGTGCCAGCAGTCTCCGCGGCATGTGGGGCGCTGAAGCTTTCTTT
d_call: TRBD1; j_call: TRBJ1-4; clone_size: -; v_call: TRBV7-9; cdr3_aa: CASSKGDRGSEKLFF; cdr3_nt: TGTGCCAGCAGCAAGGGGGACAGGGGAAGCGAAAAACTGTTTTTT
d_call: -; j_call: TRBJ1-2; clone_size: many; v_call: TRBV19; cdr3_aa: CASSISQGDGYTF; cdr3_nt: TGTGCCAGTAGTATTAGCCAGGGTGACGGCTACACCTTC
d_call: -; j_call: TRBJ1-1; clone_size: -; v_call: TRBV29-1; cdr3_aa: CSVAGRLNTEAFF; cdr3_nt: TGCAGCGTCGCAGGGCGCTTGAACACTGAAGCTTTCTTT
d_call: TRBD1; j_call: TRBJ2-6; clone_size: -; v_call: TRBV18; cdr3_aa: CASSPPGTGGLAGANVLTF; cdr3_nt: TGTGCCAGCTCACCCCCCGGGACAGGGGGCCTGGCTGGGGCCAACGTCCTGACTTTC
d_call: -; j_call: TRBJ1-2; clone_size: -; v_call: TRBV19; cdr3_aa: CASNSGGGQNYGYTF; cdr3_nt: TGTGCCAGTAACTCGGGAGGCGGACAGAACTATGGCTACACCTTC
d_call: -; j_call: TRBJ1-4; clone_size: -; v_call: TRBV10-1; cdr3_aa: CASSASRGSNEKLFF; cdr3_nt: TGCGCCAGCAGTGCTTCCCGGGGTTCTAATGAAAAACTGTTTTTT
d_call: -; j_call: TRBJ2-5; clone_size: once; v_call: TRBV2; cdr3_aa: CATVGSRQETQYF; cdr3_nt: TGTGCCACCGTGGGCAGCCGGCAAGAGACCCAGTACTTC
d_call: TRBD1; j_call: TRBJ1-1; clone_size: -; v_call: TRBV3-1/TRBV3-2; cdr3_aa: CASSQGTGDTEAFF; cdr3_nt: TGTGCTAGCAGCCAAGGGACAGGGGACACTGAAGCTTTCTTT
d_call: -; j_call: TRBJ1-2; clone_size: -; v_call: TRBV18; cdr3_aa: CASSPGLGQINYGYTF; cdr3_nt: TGTGCCAGCTCACCGGGATTAGGACAGATTAACTATGGCTACACCTTC
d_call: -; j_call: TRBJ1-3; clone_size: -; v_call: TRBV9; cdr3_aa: CASSVGPPGTGNTIYF; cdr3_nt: TGTGCCAGCAGCGTAGGGCCCCCAGGGACTGGAAACACCATATATTTT
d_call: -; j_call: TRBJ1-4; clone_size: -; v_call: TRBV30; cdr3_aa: CAWRRDSRNEKLFF; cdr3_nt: TGTGCCTGGAGGCGGGACTCCAGGAATGAAAAACTGTTTTTT
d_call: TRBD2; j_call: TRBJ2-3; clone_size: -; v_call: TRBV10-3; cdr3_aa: CAIRGTSVGTDTQYF; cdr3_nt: TGTGCCATCAGGGGGACTAGCGTGGGCACAGATACGCAGTATTTT
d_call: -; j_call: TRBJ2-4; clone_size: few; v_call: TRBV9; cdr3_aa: CASSLTGGSIPENIQYF; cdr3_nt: TGTGCCAGCAGCCTCACTGGCGGGTCGATCCCAGAAAACATTCAGTACTTC
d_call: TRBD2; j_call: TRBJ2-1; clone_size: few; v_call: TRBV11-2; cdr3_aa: CASSFGTSGRGVYNEQFF; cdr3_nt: TGTGCCAGCAGCTTCGGGACTAGCGGGAGGGGTGTCTACAATGAGCAGTTCTTC